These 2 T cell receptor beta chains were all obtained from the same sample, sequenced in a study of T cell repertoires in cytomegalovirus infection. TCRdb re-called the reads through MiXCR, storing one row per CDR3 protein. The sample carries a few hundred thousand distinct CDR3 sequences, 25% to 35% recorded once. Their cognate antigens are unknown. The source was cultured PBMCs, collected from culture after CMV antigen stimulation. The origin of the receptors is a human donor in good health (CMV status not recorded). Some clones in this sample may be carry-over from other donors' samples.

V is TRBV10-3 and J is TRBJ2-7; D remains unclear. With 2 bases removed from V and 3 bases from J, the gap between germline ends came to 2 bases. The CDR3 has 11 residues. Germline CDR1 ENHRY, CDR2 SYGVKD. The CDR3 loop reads CAISEDYEQYF. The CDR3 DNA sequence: TGTGCCATCAGTGAGGACTACGAGCAGTACTTC.

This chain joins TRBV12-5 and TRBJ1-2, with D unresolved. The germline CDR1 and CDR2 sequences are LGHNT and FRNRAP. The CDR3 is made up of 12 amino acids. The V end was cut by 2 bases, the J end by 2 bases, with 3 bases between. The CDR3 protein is CASGLMNYGYTF. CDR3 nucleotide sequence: TGTGCTAGTGGTTTGATGAACTATGGCTACACCTTC.